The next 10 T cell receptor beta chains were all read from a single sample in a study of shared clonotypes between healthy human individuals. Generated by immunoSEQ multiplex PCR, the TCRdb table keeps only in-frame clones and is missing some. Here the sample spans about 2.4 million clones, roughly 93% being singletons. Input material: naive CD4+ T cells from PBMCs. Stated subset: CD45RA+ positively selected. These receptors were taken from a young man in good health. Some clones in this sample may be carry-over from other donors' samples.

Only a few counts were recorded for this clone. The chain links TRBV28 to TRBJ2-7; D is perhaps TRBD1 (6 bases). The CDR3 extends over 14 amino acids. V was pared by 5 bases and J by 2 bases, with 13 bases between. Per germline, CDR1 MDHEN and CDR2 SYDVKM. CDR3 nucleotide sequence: TGTGCCAGCAGTGCTCAAGGACAGCCCTACGAGCAGTACTTC. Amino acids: CASSAQGQPYEQYF.

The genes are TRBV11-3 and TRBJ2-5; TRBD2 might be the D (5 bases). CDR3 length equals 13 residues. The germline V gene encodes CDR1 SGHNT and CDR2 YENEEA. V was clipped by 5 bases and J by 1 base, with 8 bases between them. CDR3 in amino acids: CASSREVQETQYF. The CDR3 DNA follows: TGTGCCAGCAGCCGGGAAGTCCAAGAGACCCAGTACTTC. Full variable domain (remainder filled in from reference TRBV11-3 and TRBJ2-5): EAGVVQSPRYKIIEKKQPVAFWCNPISGHNTLYWYLQNLGQGPELLIRYENEEAVDDSQLPKDRFSAERLKGVDSTLKIQPAELGDSAVYLCASSREVQETQYFGPGTRLLVL.

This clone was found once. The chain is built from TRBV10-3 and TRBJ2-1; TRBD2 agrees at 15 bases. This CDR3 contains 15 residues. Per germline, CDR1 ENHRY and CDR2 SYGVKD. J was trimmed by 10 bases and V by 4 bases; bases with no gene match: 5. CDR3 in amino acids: CAISAGTSGRREQFF. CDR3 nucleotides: TGTGCCATCAGTGCGGGGACTAGCGGGAGGCGGGAGCAGTTCTTC.

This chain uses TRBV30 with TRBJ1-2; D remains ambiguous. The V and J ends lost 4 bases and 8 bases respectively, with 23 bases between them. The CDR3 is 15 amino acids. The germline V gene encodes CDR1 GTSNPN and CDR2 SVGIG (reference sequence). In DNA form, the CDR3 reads TGTGCCTGGACTGACACCCGCGGACCCCCGGGCGGCTACACCTTC. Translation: CAWTDTRGPPGGYTF.

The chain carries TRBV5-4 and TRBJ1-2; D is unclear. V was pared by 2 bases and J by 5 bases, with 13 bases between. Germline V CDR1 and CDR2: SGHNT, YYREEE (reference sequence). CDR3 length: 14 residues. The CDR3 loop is CASSFHAAHYGYTF. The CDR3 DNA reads TGTGCCAGCAGCTTCCACGCGGCCCATTATGGCTACACCTTC. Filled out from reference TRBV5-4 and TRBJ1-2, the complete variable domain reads ETGVTQSPTHLIKTRGQQVTLRCSSQSGHNTVSWYQQALGQGPQFIFQYYREEENGRGNFPPRFSGLQFPNYSSELNVNALELDDSALYLCASSFHAAHYGYTFGSGTRLTVV.

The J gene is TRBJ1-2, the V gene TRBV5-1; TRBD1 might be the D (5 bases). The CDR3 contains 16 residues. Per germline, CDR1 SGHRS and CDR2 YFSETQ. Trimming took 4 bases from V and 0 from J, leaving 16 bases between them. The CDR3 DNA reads TGCGCCAGCAGCCCCGGGACGGCACCTACTAACTATGGCTACACCTTC. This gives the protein CASSPGTAPTNYGYTF.

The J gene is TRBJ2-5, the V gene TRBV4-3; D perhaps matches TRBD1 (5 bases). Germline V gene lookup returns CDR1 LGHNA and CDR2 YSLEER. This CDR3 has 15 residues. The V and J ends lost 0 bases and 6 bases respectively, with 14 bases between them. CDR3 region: CASSQDIQTVQTQYF. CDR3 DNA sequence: TGCGCCAGCAGCCAAGATATACAGACAGTACAGACCCAGTACTTC.

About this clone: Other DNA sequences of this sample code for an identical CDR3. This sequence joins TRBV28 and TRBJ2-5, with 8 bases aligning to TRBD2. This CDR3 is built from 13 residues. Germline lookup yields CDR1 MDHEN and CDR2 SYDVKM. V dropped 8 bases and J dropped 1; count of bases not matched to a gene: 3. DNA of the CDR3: TGTGCCAGCTCCACTAGCGGCCAAGAGACCCAGTACTTC. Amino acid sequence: CASSTSGQETQYF.

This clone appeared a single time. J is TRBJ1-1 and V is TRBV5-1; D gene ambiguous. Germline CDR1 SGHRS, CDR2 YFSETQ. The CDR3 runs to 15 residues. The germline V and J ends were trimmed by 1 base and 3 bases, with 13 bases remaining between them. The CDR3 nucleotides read TGCGCCAGCAGCTTGTTAGGGATAAGGGACACTGAAGCTTTCTTT. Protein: CASSLLGIRDTEAFF.

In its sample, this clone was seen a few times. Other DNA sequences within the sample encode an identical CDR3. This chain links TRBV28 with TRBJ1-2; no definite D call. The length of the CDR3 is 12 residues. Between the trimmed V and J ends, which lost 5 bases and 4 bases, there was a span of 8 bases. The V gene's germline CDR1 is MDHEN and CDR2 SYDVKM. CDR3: CASSGRGYGYTF. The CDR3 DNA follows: TGTGCCAGCAGTGGTCGGGGCTATGGCTACACCTTC.